This T cell receptor beta chain is drawn from a study of blood T cell repertoires in COVID-19. The wider study: Some COVID-19 samples were acute and others convalescent; all came from the United States, Italy and Spain. Sources were T cells, B-cell-depleted T cells, or PBMCs; the material itself was cDNA or gDNA.

The method was immunoSEQ multiplex PCR; TCRdb's version includes in-frame clones alone and lacks a portion of them. The sample carries some 90,000 clones, less than 85% recorded once. The CDR3 is 14 residues long. V was cut by 7 bases and J by 2 bases, with 13 bases left in between. Germline values: CDR1 MNHNY, CDR2 SVGAGI (reference sequence). The source material was peripheral blood. V gene TRBV6-6 combines with J gene TRBJ2-3; D possibly corresponds to TRBD2 (6 bases). The source is a human donor in a cohort sampled during active COVID-19. CDR3 loop: CASTPRRDTDTQYF. In nucleotides, the CDR3 is TGTGCCAGCACTCCTAGGAGGGACACAGATACGCAGTATTTT.